Given below is one T cell receptor beta chain in context. The source of the sample is a study of multiple sclerosis patients with progressive multifocal leukoencephalopathy. Profiling relied on immunoSEQ multiplex PCR, and the TCRdb table lists in-frame clones only, not all of them. The data contain approximately 29,000 clones, around 85% of them singletons. Noted time point: time of PML onset. After about 15 to 60 months on natalizumab, the natalizumab-treated patients developed PML. Trimming removed 2 bases from V and 2 bases from J; junction bases left unmatched: 3. The CDR3 is 17 residues long. In germline, CDR1 is SEHNR, CDR2 FQNEAQ (reference sequence).

The sequence came from a woman in her 30s with progressive multifocal leukoencephalopathy. Source: PBMCs, taken from a patient treated with natalizumab. The chain recombines TRBV7-9 with TRBJ2-7, with 16 bases aligning to TRBD2. The CDR3 loop is CASSLRGLAGGTYEQYF. The CDR3 nucleotides read TGTGCCAGCAGCTTAAGGGGACTAGCGGGAGGGACCTACGAGCAGTACTTC.